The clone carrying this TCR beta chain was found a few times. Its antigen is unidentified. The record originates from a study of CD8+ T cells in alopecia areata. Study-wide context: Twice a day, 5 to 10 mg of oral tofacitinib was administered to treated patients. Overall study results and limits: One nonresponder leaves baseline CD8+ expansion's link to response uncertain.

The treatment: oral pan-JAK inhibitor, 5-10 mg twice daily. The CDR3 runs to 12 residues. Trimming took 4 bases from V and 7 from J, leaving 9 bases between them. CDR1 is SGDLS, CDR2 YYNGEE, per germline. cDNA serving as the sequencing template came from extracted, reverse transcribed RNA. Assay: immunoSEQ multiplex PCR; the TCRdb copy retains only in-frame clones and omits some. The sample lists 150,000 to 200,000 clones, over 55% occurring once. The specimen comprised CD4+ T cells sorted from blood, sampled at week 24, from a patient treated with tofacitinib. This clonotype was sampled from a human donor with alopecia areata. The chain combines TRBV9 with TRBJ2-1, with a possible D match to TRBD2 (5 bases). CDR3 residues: CASSPDYNEQFF. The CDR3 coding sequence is TGTGCCAGCAGCCCCGACTATAATGAGCAGTTCTTC.